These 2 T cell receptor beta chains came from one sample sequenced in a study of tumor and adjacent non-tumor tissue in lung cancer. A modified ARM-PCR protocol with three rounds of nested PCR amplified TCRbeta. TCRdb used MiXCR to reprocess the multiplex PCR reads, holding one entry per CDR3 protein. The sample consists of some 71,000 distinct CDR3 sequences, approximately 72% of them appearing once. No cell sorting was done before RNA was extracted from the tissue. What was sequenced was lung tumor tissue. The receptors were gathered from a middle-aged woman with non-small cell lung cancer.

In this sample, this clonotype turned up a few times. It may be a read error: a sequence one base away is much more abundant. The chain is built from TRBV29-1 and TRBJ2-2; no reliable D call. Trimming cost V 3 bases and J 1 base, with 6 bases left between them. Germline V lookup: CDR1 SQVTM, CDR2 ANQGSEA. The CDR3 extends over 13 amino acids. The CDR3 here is CSVDRLNTGELFF. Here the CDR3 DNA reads TGCAGCGTTGACAGACTGAACACCGGGGAGCTGTTTTTT.

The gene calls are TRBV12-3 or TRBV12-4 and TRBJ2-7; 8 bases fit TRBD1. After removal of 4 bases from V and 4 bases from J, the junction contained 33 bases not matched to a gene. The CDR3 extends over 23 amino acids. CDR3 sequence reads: CASSSGQDWNIPEKSNDRYEQYF. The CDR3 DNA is TGTGCCAGCAGTTCGGGACAGGACTGGAATATACCCGAAAAATCAAACGACCGATACGAGCAGTACTTC.